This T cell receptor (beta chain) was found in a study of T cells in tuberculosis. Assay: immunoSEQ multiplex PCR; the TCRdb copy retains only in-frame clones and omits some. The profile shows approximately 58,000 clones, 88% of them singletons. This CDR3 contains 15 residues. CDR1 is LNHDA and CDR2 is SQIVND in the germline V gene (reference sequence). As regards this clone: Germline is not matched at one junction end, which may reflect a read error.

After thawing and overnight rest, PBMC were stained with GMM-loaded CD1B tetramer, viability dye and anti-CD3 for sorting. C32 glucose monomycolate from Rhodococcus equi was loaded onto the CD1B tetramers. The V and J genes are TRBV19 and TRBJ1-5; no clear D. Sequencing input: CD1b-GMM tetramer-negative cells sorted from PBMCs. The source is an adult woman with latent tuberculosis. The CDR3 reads CASRTGSNGNRPQHF. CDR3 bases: TGTGCCAGTAGGACGGGATCAAATGGCAATCGGCCCCAGCATTTT.